These 18 T cell receptor beta chains were sequenced from one sample in a study of T cells in women clearing cervical HPV infection (dated by TCRdb to about 2018). To prepare the library, the immunoSEQ multiplex PCR assay was applied. Sourced from immuneACCESS, this table was stored by TCRdb with only in-frame sequences that have V and J called. A share of the clones is absent; for the studies checked, an unresolved V gene accounts for under half, and the remainder has no known explanation. This sample's records show about 24,000 clones. The ten biggest clones cover approximately 5.5% of the sample. Sequenced input: blood buffy coat. These receptors were obtained from a woman aged 18 to 75 with a cervical HPV16 infection that either progressed to CIN3+ or cleared (not recorded which).

A remark on this clone: The DNA ends 3 residues before the CDR3 does, and the rest of the CDR3 is filled in from the germline J gene. The chain carries TRBV6-1 and TRBJ2-5; D might be TRBD2 (7 bases). The CDR3 has 15 amino acids. The V end lost 2 bases, the J end lost 5 bases, and 15 bases lay between the germline ends. Germline lookup yields CDR1 MNHNS and CDR2 SASEGT. CDR3 loop: CASSELQGGWETQYF. CDR3 DNA, as far as it was read: TGTGCCAGCAGTGAATTACAGGGAGGGTGGGAGACC.

Regarding this clone: The CDR3 end lies 3 residues beyond the end of the read and is filled in from the germline J gene. The rearrangement joins TRBV7-9 to TRBJ2-3, with D unclear. V was shortened by 4 bases and J by 1 base, with 12 bases between the two germline ends. The CDR3 is 15 residues long. CDR1 and CDR2 (germline): SEHNR, FQNEAQ (reference sequence). The CDR3 sequence is CASSSPGDGTDTQYF. Partial CDR3 DNA: TGTGCCAGCAGCTCGCCAGGAGACGGCACAGATACG. Full variable domain (remainder filled in from reference TRBV7-9 and TRBJ2-3): DTGVSQNPRHKITKRGQNVTFRCDPISEHNRLYWYRQTLGQGPEFLTYFQNEAQLEKSRLLSDRFSAERPKGSFSTLEIQRTEQGDSAMYLCASSSPGDGTDTQYFGPGTRLTVL.

Details on this clone: The CDR3 goes on 3 residues after the read ends, and that part is filled in from the germline J gene. The rearrangement uses TRBV24-1 and TRBJ2-7, with D maybe TRBD1 (6 bases). V was pared by 3 bases and J by 4 bases, with 12 bases between. Germline-derived CDR1 and CDR2 are KGHDR and SFDVKD. The CDR3 length is 14 residues. CDR3 amino acids: CATSDKGRGYEQYF. The CDR3 DNA, read in part, is TGTGCCACCAGTGATAAGGGCAGGGGTTACGAG.

Comments on this clone: The observed sequence ends 3 residues before the CDR3 terminus, with the missing tail filled in from the germline J gene. The chain uses TRBV7-6 and TRBJ2-3; tentatively, D is TRBD1 or TRBD2 (5 bases each). Deletions cut 8 bases from V and 6 bases from J, with 9 bases between. The length of the CDR3 is 11 residues. Germline V gene data show CDR1 as SGHVS and CDR2 as FNYEAQ. The CDR3 is CASRGEDTQYF. The part of the CDR3 DNA that was read is TGTGCCAGCCGAGGGGAGGATACG.

To note about this clone: The read terminates 3 residues ahead of where the CDR3 ends, so the germline J gene completes it. The chain links TRBV6-2 or TRBV6-3 to TRBJ2-7; TRBD1 agrees at 7 bases. V lost 6 bases to trimming and J lost 2 bases; unmatched junction nucleotides: 10. This CDR3 contains 15 residues. CDR1 MNHEY and CDR2 SVGEGT come from the germline V gene. The chain's CDR3 is CASSPLDRVTYEQYF. The CDR3 bases that were read are TGTGCCAGCAGCCCTCTCGACAGGGTCACCTACGAG.

Remarks on this clone: The read terminates 3 residues ahead of where the CDR3 ends, so the germline J gene completes it. V is TRBV19 and J is TRBJ1-2; a weak D match, TRBD1 (5 bases). The V end was cut by 4 bases, the J end by 2 bases, with 14 bases between. Per the germline V gene, CDR1 is LNHDA and CDR2 is SQIVND (reference sequence). The CDR3 covers 15 residues. CDR3 residues: CASSTTGTGNYGYTF. Partial CDR3 DNA: TGTGCCAGTAGTACCACCGGGACTGGAAACTATGGC.

A remark on this clone: The CDR3 end falls 3 residues outside the read, so it is completed with the germline J gene. The V call is TRBV5-1, the J call TRBJ2-7, with 9 bases that match TRBD1. The length of the CDR3 is 15 residues. Unmatched junction bases numbered 6, after V lost 0 bases and J lost 5 bases. Germline CDR1 is SGHRS and CDR2 is YFSETQ. CDR3: CASSLEGQGRNEQYF. Incomplete CDR3 DNA: TGCGCCAGCAGCTTGGAGGGACAGGGTCGGAACGAG.

Comment on this clone: The read terminates 3 residues ahead of where the CDR3 ends, so the germline J gene completes it. The chain has TRBV12-3 or TRBV12-4 and TRBJ2-4, with D possibly TRBD1 on 5 matching bases. This CDR3 is built from 17 residues. Trimming took off 1 base at V and 1 base at J, with 14 bases between the two ends. The CDR3: CASSLDGRVYAKNIQYF. CDR3 DNA, as far as it was read: TGTGCCAGCAGTTTAGACGGCAGGGTATACGCCAAAAACATT.

The CDR3 protein is CASSAPDRVYEQYF. The CDR3 bases that were read are TGTGCCAGCAGTGCCCCGGACAGGGTTTACGAG. This rearrangement joins TRBV6-1 to TRBJ2-7; 8 bases line up with TRBD1. The read is 3 residues too short to cover the CDR3 end, so that end is filled in from the germline J gene. Germline CDR1 MNHNS, CDR2 SASEGT. V trimming: 4 bases; J trimming: 4 bases; junction bases outside the gene matches: 6. This CDR3 is 14 amino acids long.

About this clone: Coverage ceases 3 residues before the CDR3 finishes, and the germline J gene fills in the end. J is TRBJ1-2 and V is TRBV7-9, with a possible D match to TRBD1 (5 bases). The germline CDR1 and CDR2 sequences are SEHNR and FQNEAQ (reference sequence). The CDR3 loop spans 14 amino acids. Incomplete CDR3 DNA: TGTGCCAGCAGCTTAGGGACAAGCACCTACGAC. It specifies CASSLGTSTYD. The full CDR3 sequence reads CASSLGTSTYDYTF.

The DNA read from the CDR3 is TGTGCCAGCAGCGCCAGACAGGGGGATGAAAAA. This gives the protein CASSARQGDEK. The full CDR3 is CASSARQGDEKLFF. The V and J genes are TRBV9 and TRBJ1-4; 9 nucleotides align to TRBD1. The CDR3 end falls 3 residues outside the read, so it is completed with the germline J gene. CDR3 size: 14 residues. Per the germline V gene, CDR1 is SGDLS and CDR2 is YYNGEE. Trimming removed 3 bases from V and 6 bases from J; junction bases left unmatched: 3.

Comments on this clone: The read ends 3 residues before the CDR3 terminus; that terminus is restored from the germline J gene. The chain has TRBV19 and TRBJ2-4; D may be TRBD1 (5 bases). This CDR3 region has 15 residues. Germline V gene sequence: CDR1 LNHDA, CDR2 SQIVND (reference sequence). CDR3 sequence reads: CASTPTLQVSYGQYF. The part of the CDR3 DNA that was read is TGTGCCAGCACGCCGACACTACAGGTTTCCTATGGT.

A word on this clone: The sequence runs out 3 residues before the end of the CDR3; the remainder is reconstructed from the germline J gene. The chain joins TRBV29-1 to TRBJ1-1; 7 nucleotides line up with TRBD1. CDR3 length: 13 amino acids. After removal of 5 bases from V and 1 base from J, the junction contained 4 bases not matched to a gene. CDR1 is SQVTM, CDR2 ANQGSEA, per germline. The CDR3 region is CSVIGTANTEAFF. The part of the CDR3 DNA that was read is TGCAGCGTTATAGGGACAGCGAACACTGAA.

About this clone: The sequence runs out 3 residues before the end of the CDR3; the remainder is reconstructed from the germline J gene. The chain is built from TRBV19 and TRBJ1-2; tentatively, D is TRBD1 (5 bases). This CDR3 has 16 residues. Per germline, CDR1 LNHDA and CDR2 SQIVND (reference sequence). CDR3 loop: CASSRQGLPSSYDYTF. The CDR3 DNA, read in part, is TGTGCCAGTAGTAGGCAGGGACTGCCGAGCTCCTACGAC. Filled out from reference TRBV19 and TRBJ1-2, the complete variable domain reads DGGITQSPKYLFRKEGQNVTLSCEQNLNHDAMYWYRQDPGQGLRLIYYSQIVNDFQKGDIAEGYSVSREKKESFPLTVTSAQKNPTAFYLCASSRQGLPSSYDYTFGSGTRLTVV.

A word on this clone: The read terminates 3 residues before the CDR3 end, so the remaining end is supplied by the germline J gene. The chain is built from TRBV20-1 and TRBJ1-1; tentatively, D is TRBD1 (6 bases). CDR1 is DFQATT, CDR2 SNEGSKA, per germline (reference sequence). This CDR3 has 13 residues. V lost 5 bases to trimming and J lost 7 bases, with 17 bases between them. CDR3 in amino acids: CSAAGTYKVEAFF. The part of the CDR3 DNA that was read is TGCAGTGCTGCCGGGACATATAAGGTTGAA.

As for this clone: The read stops 3 residues short of the end of the CDR3; the missing end is completed from the germline J gene. The chain links TRBV5-1 to TRBJ2-7; tentatively, D is TRBD1 or TRBD2 (6 bases each). The V gene's germline CDR1 is SGHRS and CDR2 YFSETQ. The V end was cut by 1 base, the J end by 6 bases, with 14 bases between. This CDR3 comprises 14 residues. The DNA read from the CDR3 is TGCGCCAGCAGCTTGTGGCGGGACACGAGCGAG. Its protein is CASSLWRDTSE. The full-length CDR3 reads as CASSLWRDTSEQYF.

On this clone itself: The read ends 3 residues before the CDR3 terminus; that terminus is restored from the germline J gene. V is TRBV27 and J is TRBJ1-4; 8 positions match TRBD1. Germline V gene lookup returns CDR1 MNHEY and CDR2 SMNVEV (reference sequence). V shed 4 bases and J 4 bases; nucleotides not matched to a gene: 11. This CDR3 comprises 17 residues. The CDR3 loop reads CASSSGTGLPNNEKLFF. The covered CDR3 bases are TGTGCCAGCAGTTCCGGGACAGGATTGCCTAATAATGAAAAA.

For this clone: The observed sequence ends 3 residues before the CDR3 terminus, with the missing tail filled in from the germline J gene. The chain carries TRBV19 and TRBJ1-2, with D unresolved. The CDR3 sequence is 14 residues long. Germline V lookup: CDR1 LNHDA, CDR2 SQIVND (reference sequence). The CDR3 bases that were read are TGTGCCAGTAGTATAGGTAGCGCCTACAATGAC. Translated, it gives CASSIGSAYND. The full CDR3 is CASSIGSAYNDYTF.